A single sample is the source of the 26 T cell receptor beta chains below, sequenced in a study of T cell responses to AZD1222 COVID-19 vaccine. TCRdb's copy holds only in-frame clones and misses some; the assay was immunoSEQ multiplex PCR. In the table there are about 140,000 clones, 90% of which are singletons. Material: peripheral blood, obtained 28 days after the second AZD1222 dose. Receptors originate from an adult who received the AZD1222 COVID-19 vaccine.

J is TRBJ2-3 and V is TRBV6-5, with a tentative D call TRBD1 (6 bases). There are 14 residues in the CDR3. Germline V gene sequence: CDR1 MNHEY, CDR2 SVGAGI. V lost 6 bases and J lost 1, with 11 bases in between. Here the CDR3 DNA reads TGTGCCAGCAGCCTACAGGGTGGCACAGATACGCAGTATTTT. Protein: CASSLQGGTDTQYF.

This chain connects TRBV19 to TRBJ1-5; D is unresolved. The V gene's germline CDR1 is LNHDA and CDR2 SQIVND (reference sequence). CDR3 length equals 13 residues. Between the trimmed V and J ends, which lost 1 base and 7 bases, there was a span of 8 bases. CDR3 bases: TGTGCCAGTAGTATAGTTCAGAGGCAGCCCCAGCATTTT. Amino acid sequence: CASSIVQRQPQHF.

This clone was seen a few times. The CDR3 spells CASSPGGRQASYGYTF. The CDR3 nucleotides are TGTGCCAGCAGCCCCGGGGGGAGACAGGCTAGCTATGGCTACACCTTC. This chain uses TRBV9 with TRBJ1-2; TRBD1 is a possible D gene (6 bases). CDR3 length equals 16 residues. V was pared by 4 bases and J by 4 bases, with 20 bases between. The V gene's germline CDR1 is SGDLS and CDR2 YYNGEE.

J is TRBJ1-2 and V is TRBV3-1 (or the pseudogene TRBV3-2); D is ambiguous. Germline-derived CDR1 and CDR2 are LGHDT and YNNKEL (reference sequence). The CDR3 totals 12 residues. The ends were cut back, 2 bases at V and 7 bases at J, with 8 bases in the middle. The CDR3 nucleotides are TGTGCCAGCAGCCAATCAATGGGTGGCTACACCTTC. Amino acids: CASSQSMGGYTF.

The chain recombines TRBV6-2 or TRBV6-3 with TRBJ2-5, with D tentatively TRBD1 or TRBD2 (5 bases each). Germline-derived CDR1 and CDR2 are MNHEY and SVGEGT. The CDR3 is 13 residues long. Deletions cut 4 bases from V and 7 bases from J, with 13 bases between. The CDR3 reads CASSFPRGATQYF. CDR3 DNA: TGTGCCAGCAGTTTCCCGAGGGGTGCGACCCAGTACTTC.

The V and J genes are TRBV6-5 and TRBJ1-3, with a tentative D call TRBD1 (5 bases). Deletions cut 7 bases from V and 11 bases from J, with 18 bases between. The CDR3 runs to 13 residues. Germline lookup yields CDR1 MNHEY and CDR2 SVGAGI. CDR3 coding DNA: TGTGCCAGCATTAAGCCGGGGCTCCTGTCCATATATTTT. Translating it yields CASIKPGLLSIYF.

V is TRBV7-7 and J is TRBJ2-5; 12 bases fit TRBD2. The V gene's germline CDR1 is SSHAT and CDR2 FNYEAQ (reference sequence). The CDR3 runs to 15 residues. The V gene end was trimmed by 5 bases and the J gene end by 2 bases; junction bases not matched to a gene: 3. The CDR3 spells CASSATSGGQETQYF. In nucleotides, the CDR3 is TGTGCCAGCAGCGCGACTAGCGGGGGACAAGAGACCCAGTACTTC.

The chain has TRBV28 and TRBJ1-5; D perhaps matches TRBD1 (6 bases). Germline loops: CDR1 MDHEN, CDR2 SYDVKM. The CDR3 is 14 residues long. V gave up 8 bases and J gave up 5 bases, with 16 bases separating them. CDR3 sequence: CASSSGTRYQPQHF. CDR3 bases: TGTGCCAGCTCAAGCGGGACACGATATCAGCCCCAGCATTTT.

This clone was seen a handful of times. This chain links TRBV6-1 with TRBJ2-7; a weak D match, TRBD1 (7 bases). The CDR3 is made up of 15 amino acids. Germline loops: CDR1 MNHNS, CDR2 SASEGT. Trimming removed 1 base at V and 1 base at J, with 11 bases between. CDR3 in amino acids: CASSEDRGGSYEQYF. The CDR3 DNA reads TGTGCCAGCAGTGAAGACAGGGGAGGTTCCTACGAGCAGTACTTC.

This clone was found a few times. The chain combines TRBV2 with TRBJ2-2; D may be TRBD1 (5 bases). Germline values: CDR1 SNHLY, CDR2 FYNNEI. The V and J ends lost 10 bases and 5 bases respectively, with 17 bases between them. The CDR3 runs to 14 residues. CDR3 nucleotide sequence: TGTGCCAACTCCTTTGTGGCAGGGACCGGGGAGCTGTTTTTT. This encodes CANSFVAGTGELFF.

The chain recombines TRBV29-1 with TRBJ1-4; 7 bases agree with TRBD1. V shed 4 bases and J 0 bases; nucleotides not matched to a gene: 2. Germline V lookup: CDR1 SQVTM, CDR2 ANQGSEA. This CDR3 has 14 amino acids. CDR3 sequence: CSVGRGTTNEKLFF. CDR3 DNA sequence: TGCAGCGTTGGCAGGGGGACAACTAATGAAAAACTGTTTTTT.

This clone has only one observation. V gene TRBV11-2 combines with J gene TRBJ2-7, with TRBD2 as a possible D gene (6 bases). The V end was cut by 5 bases, the J end by 5 bases, with 16 bases between. CDR1 and CDR2 from the germline V gene are SGHAT and FQNNGV. The CDR3 extends over 14 amino acids. CDR3 amino acids: CASSRRELINEQYF. As DNA, the CDR3 is TGTGCCAGCAGCAGACGGGAGCTAATTAACGAGCAGTACTTC.

This clone has only one observation. The rearrangement joins TRBV19 to TRBJ2-1; a weak D match, TRBD2 (7 bases). The V and J ends lost 0 bases and 0 bases respectively, with 12 bases between them. The CDR3 totals 17 residues. Germline CDR1 reads LNHDA; CDR2 reads SQIVND (reference sequence). The DNA of the CDR3 is TGTGCCAGTAGTATAGATGGGGGGGCCTACTCCTACAATGAGCAGTTCTTC. Translated, it gives CASSIDGGAYSYNEQFF.

CDR3 in amino acids: CASSTGTSRQETQYF. For the CDR3, the DNA is TGTGCCAGCAGCACCGGGACTAGCAGGCAAGAGACCCAGTACTTC. The V gene is TRBV7-2, the J gene TRBJ2-5, with 9 nucleotides matching TRBD2. CDR1 is SGHTA and CDR2 is FQGNSA in the germline V gene. There are 15 residues in the CDR3. J gave up 2 bases and V 5 bases, and 6 bases lay outside the gene matches.

A single count supports this clone. This chain uses TRBV6-5 with TRBJ1-5; tentative D call: TRBD1 (5 bases). CDR1 and CDR2 (germline): MNHEY, SVGAGI. The CDR3 length is 13 residues. Trimming took off 2 bases at V and 10 bases at J, with 12 bases between the two ends. In DNA form, the CDR3 reads TGTGCCAGCAGTTACGGGGGAGGAAGCCCCCAGCATTTT. Amino acids: CASSYGGGSPQHF.

CDR3 nucleotides: TGCAGTGCTAGTGATCCTCAGGGGGCAGATACGCAGTATTTT. Translation gives CSASDPQGADTQYF. This chain joins TRBV20-1 and TRBJ2-3; 7 bases agree with TRBD1. Germline CDR1 is DFQATT and CDR2 is SNEGSKA (reference sequence). Trimming at V came to 3 bases and at J to 4 bases, leaving 7 bases not matched to a gene. The CDR3 sequence is 14 residues long.

With regard to this clone: A junction end diverges from the germline sequence, so it may reflect a read error. This chain connects TRBV28 to TRBJ2-4, with D unresolved. This CDR3 contains 11 residues. Germline lookup yields CDR1 MDHEN and CDR2 SYDVKM. CDR3 amino acids: CASTANNIQYF. In DNA form, the CDR3 reads TGTGCCAGCACCGCCAATAACATTCAGTACTTC.

V and J are TRBV2 and TRBJ1-1, with D perhaps matching TRBD1 (6 bases). This CDR3 has 13 amino acids. V was pared by 8 bases and J by 1 base, with 11 bases between. CDR1 is SNHLY and CDR2 is FYNNEI in the germline V gene. The CDR3 protein is CASHSTGNTEAFF. CDR3 nucleotides: TGTGCCAGCCACTCGACAGGGAACACTGAAGCTTTCTTT.

V usage is TRBV27 and J usage is TRBJ2-2; D unclear. V shed 0 bases and J shed 1 base, with 3 bases lying between them. This CDR3 has 14 residues. The germline CDR1 and CDR2 sequences are MNHEY and SMNVEV (reference sequence). CDR3 loop: CASSLSRNTGELFF. CDR3 in DNA: TGTGCCAGCAGTTTATCGCGGAACACCGGGGAGCTGTTTTTT.

This clone came up once. The V gene is TRBV7-2, the J gene TRBJ2-7; D call uncertain. V was pared by 1 base and J by 0 bases, with 7 bases between. CDR1 is SGHTA and CDR2 is FQGNSA in the germline V gene. The CDR3 covers 14 residues. This CDR3 is CASSLESSSYEQYF. DNA for the CDR3: TGTGCCAGCAGCTTAGAATCGAGCTCCTACGAGCAGTACTTC.

The chain recombines TRBV28 with TRBJ1-1; a weak D match, TRBD1 (6 bases). This CDR3 is 14 amino acids long. V dropped 2 bases and J dropped 7 bases, with 14 bases sitting between them. Germline CDR1 and CDR2: MDHEN and SYDVKM. CDR3 in DNA: TGTGCCAGCAGTTTACTTCGACAGGTGCGTGAAGCTTTCTTT. Encoded protein: CASSLLRQVREAFF.

The V and J genes are TRBV30 and TRBJ1-2; TRBD1 is a possible D gene (5 bases). Germline CDR1 is GTSNPN and CDR2 is SVGIG (reference sequence). The length of the CDR3 is 12 residues. V dropped 4 bases and J dropped 4 bases, with 10 bases sitting between them. The CDR3 DNA follows: TGTGCCTGGAATCAGGGAGGCTATGGCTACACCTTC. Its protein product is CAWNQGGYGYTF.

This clone was seen once. V and J are TRBV25-1 and TRBJ2-1; TRBD2 matches at 10 bases. This CDR3 region has 15 residues. The V and J ends lost 7 bases and 6 bases, in that order; junction bases with no gene match: 9. The germline V gene encodes CDR1 MGHDK and CDR2 SYGVNS. Here the CDR3 DNA reads TGTGCCAGCACTAGAGCGGGGGGGGCCATCAATGAGCAGTTCTTC. Its protein product is CASTRAGGAINEQFF.

This clone appeared once. The V gene is TRBV28, the J gene TRBJ1-6; D is possibly TRBD1 (5 bases). V lost 1 base, J lost 7 bases, and 17 bases lay in between. The CDR3 has 17 residues. Germline CDR1 MDHEN, CDR2 SYDVKM. The CDR3 loop is CASSLYGPAGPNSPLHF. CDR3 nucleotides: TGTGCCAGCAGTTTATATGGACCGGCAGGGCCCAATTCACCCCTCCACTTT.

The chain has TRBV11-3 and TRBJ2-2, with D perhaps matching TRBD2 (5 bases). CDR3 length equals 15 residues. Trimming took 2 bases from V and 6 from J, leaving 13 bases between them. CDR1 is SGHNT, CDR2 YENEEA, per germline. The CDR3 loop reads CASSLSSGVAGELFF. CDR3 bases: TGTGCCAGCAGCTTAAGTTCCGGGGTGGCCGGGGAGCTGTTTTTT. Based on the CDR3 plus reference TRBV11-3 and TRBJ2-2, the full variable domain is EAGVVQSPRYKIIEKKQPVAFWCNPISGHNTLYWYLQNLGQGPELLIRYENEEAVDDSQLPKDRFSAERLKGVDSTLKIQPAELGDSAVYLCASSLSSGVAGELFFGEGSRLTVL.

The rearrangement uses TRBV28 and TRBJ1-5; 7 bases fit TRBD1. CDR1 MDHEN and CDR2 SYDVKM come from the germline V gene. V shed 6 bases and J 4 bases; nucleotides not matched to a gene: 3. This CDR3 comprises 13 residues. The CDR3 protein is CASRTGPNQPQHF. CDR3 coding DNA: TGTGCCAGCAGGACAGGGCCAAATCAGCCCCAGCATTTT.